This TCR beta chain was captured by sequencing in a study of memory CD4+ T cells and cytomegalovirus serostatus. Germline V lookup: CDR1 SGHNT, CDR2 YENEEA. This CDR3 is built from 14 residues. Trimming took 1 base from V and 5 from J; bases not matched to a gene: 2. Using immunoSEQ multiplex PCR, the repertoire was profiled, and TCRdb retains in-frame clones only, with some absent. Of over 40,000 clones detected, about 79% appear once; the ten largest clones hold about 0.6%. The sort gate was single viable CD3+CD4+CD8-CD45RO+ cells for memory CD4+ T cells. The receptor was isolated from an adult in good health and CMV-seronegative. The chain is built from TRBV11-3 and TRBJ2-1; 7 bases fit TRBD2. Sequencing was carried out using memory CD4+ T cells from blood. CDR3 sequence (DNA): TGTGCCAGCAGCTTAGTCGCGGGGGACAATGAGCAGTTCTTC. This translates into CASSLVAGDNEQFF.